This T cell receptor (beta chain) was sequenced in a study of response to subunit inactivated influenza vaccine. There are 12 residues in the CDR3. The V gene's germline CDR1 is SEHNR and CDR2 FQNEAQ (reference sequence). V gave up 5 bases and J gave up 9 bases, with 11 bases separating them. TCRdb re-called the RT-PCR reads with MiXCR, one entry per CDR3 protein. The sample holds 450,000 to 600,000 distinct CDR3 sequences, approximately 15% seen once. Study-wide results and caveats: The study's authors posited that every seasonal influenza vaccination enlists few new T cells.

As to this clonotype: What it binds is unknown.

Sequences were derived from CD4+ T cells sorted from PBMCs, sampled less than 30 months after vaccination. V and J are TRBV7-9 and TRBJ2-1; the D gene is possibly TRBD1 (6 bases). This TCR derives from a man between 45 and 75 years old who received an inactivated influenza vaccine. The CDR3: CASSPKDSEQFF. CDR3 nucleotides: TGTGCCAGCAGCCCAAAGGACAGTGAGCAGTTCTTC.